The clone carrying this TCR beta chain was counted only a few times. This entry belongs to a study of identical twins. The CDR3 sequence is 15 residues long. Germline V lookup: CDR1 SEHNR, CDR2 FQNEAQ (reference sequence). V lost 2 bases, J lost 5 bases, and 7 bases stayed unmatched. Template switching, a step in the protocol, added a universal primer site, and cDNA carried unique molecular identifiers. A single record per CDR3 protein comes from TCRdb applying MiXCR to the 5' RACE reads. This sample has hundreds of thousands of distinct CDR3 sequences; more than 6.5% occur once, and the top ten carry just under 2%. This same sample was also part of a study on yellow fever vaccine responses in identical twins.

This clonotype was sampled from a woman in her late teens or twenties in good health. Sequencing used memory (CD45RO+) T cells sorted from blood. The chain joins TRBV7-9 to TRBJ2-5, with 8 nucleotides matching TRBD2. The DNA for the CDR3 is TGTGCCAGCAGCTTAACCGCCGGCGGGGGGGAGACCCAGTACTTC. This encodes CASSLTAGGGETQYF.